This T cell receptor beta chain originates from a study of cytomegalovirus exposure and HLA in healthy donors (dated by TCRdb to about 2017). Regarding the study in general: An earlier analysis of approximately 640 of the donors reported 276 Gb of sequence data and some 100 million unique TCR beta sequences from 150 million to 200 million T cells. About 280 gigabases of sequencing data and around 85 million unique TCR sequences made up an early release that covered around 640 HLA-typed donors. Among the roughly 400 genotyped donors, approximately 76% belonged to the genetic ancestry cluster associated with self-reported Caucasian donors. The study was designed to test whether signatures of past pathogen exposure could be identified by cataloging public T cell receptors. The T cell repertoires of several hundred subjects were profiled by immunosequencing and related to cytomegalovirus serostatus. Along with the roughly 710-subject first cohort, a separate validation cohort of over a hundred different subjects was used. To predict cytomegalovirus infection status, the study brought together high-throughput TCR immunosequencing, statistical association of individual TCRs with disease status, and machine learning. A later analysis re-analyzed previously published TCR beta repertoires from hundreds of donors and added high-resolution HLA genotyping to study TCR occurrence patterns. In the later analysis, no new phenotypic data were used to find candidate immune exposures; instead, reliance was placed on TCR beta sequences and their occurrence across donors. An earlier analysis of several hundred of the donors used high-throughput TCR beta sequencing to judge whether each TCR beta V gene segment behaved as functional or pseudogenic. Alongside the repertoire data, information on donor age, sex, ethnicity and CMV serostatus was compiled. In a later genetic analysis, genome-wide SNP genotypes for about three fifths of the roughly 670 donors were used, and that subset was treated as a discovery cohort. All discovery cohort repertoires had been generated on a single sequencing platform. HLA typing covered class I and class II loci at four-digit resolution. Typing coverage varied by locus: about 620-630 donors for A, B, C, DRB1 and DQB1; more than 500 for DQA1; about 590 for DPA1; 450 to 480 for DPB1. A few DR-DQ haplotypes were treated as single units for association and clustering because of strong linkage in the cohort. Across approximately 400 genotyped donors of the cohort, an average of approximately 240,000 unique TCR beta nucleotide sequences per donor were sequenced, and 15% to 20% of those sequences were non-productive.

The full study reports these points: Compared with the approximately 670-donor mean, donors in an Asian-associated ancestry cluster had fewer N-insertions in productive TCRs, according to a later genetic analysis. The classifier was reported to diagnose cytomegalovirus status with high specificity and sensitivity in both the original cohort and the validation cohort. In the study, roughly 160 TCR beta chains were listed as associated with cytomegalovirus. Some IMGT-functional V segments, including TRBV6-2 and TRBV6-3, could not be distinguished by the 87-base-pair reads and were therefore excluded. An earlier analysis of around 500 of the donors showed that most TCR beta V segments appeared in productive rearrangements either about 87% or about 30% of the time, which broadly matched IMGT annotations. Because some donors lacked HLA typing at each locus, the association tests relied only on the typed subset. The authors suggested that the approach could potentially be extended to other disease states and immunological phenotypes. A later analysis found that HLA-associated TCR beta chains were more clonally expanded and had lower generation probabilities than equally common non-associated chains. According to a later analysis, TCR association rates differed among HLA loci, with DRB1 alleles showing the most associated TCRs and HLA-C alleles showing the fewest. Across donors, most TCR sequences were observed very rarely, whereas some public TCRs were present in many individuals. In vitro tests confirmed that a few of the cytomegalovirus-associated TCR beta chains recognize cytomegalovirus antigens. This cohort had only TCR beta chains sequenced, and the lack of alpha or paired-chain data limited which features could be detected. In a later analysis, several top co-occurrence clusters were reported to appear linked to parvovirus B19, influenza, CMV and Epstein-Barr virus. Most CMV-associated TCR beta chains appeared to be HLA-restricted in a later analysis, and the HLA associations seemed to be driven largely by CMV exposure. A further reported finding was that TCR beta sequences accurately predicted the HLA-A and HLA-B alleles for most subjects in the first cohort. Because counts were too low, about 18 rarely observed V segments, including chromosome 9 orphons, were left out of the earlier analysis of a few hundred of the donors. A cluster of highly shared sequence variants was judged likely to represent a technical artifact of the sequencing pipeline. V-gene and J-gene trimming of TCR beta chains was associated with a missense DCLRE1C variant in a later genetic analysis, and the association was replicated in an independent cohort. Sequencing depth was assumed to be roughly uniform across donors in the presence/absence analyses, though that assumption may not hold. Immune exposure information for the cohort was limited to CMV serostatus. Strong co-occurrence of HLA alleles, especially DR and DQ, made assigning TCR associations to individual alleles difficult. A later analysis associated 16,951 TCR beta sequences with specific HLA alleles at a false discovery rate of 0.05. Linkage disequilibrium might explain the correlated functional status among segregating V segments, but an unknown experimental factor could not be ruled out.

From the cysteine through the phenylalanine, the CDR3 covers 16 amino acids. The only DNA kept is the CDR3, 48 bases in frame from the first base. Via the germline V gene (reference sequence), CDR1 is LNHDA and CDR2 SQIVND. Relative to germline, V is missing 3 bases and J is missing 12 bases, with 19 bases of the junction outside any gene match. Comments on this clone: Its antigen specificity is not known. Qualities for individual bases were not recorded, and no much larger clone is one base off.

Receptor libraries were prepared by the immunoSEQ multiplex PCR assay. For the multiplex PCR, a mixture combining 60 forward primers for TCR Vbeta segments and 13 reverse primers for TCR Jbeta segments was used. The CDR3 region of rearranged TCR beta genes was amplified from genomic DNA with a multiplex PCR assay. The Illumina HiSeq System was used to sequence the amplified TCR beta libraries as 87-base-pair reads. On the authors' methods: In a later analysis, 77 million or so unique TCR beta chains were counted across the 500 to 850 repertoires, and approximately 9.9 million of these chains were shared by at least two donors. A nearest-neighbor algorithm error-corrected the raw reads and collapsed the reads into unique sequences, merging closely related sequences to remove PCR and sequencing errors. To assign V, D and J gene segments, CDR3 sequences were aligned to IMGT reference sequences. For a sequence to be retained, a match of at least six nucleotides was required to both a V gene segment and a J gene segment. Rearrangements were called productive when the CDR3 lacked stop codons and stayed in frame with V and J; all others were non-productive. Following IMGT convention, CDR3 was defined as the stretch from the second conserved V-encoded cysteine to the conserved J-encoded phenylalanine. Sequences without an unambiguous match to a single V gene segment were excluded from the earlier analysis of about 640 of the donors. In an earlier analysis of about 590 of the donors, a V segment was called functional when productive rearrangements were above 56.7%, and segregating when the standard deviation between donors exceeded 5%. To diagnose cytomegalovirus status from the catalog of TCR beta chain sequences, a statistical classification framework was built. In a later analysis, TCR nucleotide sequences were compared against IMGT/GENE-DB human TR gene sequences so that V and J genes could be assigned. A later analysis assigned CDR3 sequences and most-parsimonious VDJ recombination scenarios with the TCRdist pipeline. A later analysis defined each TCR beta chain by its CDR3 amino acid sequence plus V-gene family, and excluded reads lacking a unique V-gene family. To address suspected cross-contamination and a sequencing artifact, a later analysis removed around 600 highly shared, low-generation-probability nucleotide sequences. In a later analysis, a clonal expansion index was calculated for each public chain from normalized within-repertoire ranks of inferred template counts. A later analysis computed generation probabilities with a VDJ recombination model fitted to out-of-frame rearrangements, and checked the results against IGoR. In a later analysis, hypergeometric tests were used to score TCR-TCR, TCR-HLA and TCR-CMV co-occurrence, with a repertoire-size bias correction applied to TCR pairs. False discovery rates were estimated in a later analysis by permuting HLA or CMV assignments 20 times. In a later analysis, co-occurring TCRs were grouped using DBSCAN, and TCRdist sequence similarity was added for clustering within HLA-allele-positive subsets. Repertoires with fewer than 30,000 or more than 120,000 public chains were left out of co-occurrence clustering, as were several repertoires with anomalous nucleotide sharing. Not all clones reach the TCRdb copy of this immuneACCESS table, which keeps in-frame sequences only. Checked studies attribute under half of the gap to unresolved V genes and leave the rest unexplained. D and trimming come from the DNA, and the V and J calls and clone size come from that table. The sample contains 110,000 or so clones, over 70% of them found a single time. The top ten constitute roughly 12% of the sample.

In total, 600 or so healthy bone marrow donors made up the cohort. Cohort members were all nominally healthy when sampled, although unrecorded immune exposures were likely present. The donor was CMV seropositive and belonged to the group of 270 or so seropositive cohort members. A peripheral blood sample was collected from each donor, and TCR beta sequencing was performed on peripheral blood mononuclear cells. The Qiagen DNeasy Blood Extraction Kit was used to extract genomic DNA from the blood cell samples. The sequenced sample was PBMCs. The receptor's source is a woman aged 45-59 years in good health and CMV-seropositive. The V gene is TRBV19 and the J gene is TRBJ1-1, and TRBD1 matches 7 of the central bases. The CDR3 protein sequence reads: CASSIRGTMNTEGPFF. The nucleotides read TGTGCCAGTAGTATCAGGGGGACAATGAACACTGAAGGACCTTTCTTT.